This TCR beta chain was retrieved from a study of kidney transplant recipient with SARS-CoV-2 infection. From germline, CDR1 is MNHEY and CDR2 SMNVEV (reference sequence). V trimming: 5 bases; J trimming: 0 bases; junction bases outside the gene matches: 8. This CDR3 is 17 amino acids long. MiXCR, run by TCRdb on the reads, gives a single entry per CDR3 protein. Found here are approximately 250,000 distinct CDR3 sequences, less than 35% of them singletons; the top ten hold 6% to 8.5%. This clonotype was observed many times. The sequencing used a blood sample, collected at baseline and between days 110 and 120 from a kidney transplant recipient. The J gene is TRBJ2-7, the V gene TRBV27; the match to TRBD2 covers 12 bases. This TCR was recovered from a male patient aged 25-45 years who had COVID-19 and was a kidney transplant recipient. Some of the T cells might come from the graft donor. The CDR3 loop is CASSPIGLAGPSYEQYF. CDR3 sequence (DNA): TGTGCCAGCAGTCCAATCGGACTAGCGGGACCCTCCTACGAGCAGTACTTC.